This TCR beta chain was captured by sequencing in a study of shared clonotypes between healthy human individuals. Sequencing used immunoSEQ multiplex PCR; TCRdb keeps in-frame clones, though not all of them. The repertoire consists of under 350,000 clones, with more than 75% occurring once and the leading ten covering 16%. This CDR3 spans 16 amino acids. With V trimmed by 2 bases and J by 4 bases, 8 bases remained unmatched. Germline assignment: CDR1 WNHNN and CDR2 SYGVQD (reference sequence). This clone appeared once. The TCR originated in a man aged 18 to 30 in good health. The specimen sequenced was memory CD8+ T cells sorted from blood. As to subset: CD45RO+ cells pooled with CCR7-negative TemRA cells. The chain combines TRBV10-1 with TRBJ2-1, with 7 bases lining up with TRBD1. CDR3 coding DNA: TGCGCCAGCAGTGAGACTCGACAGGGACCTTACAATGAGCAGTTCTTC. Protein: CASSETRQGPYNEQFF.